A selection of T cell receptor beta chains follows, all from one sample in a study of cytomegalovirus exposure and HLA in healthy donors. Here immunoSEQ multiplex PCR was the method, and the copy in TCRdb shows in-frame clones only, minus some. This table has roughly 180,000 clones, 70% to 80% appearing once. Sequencing was done on a sample of PBMCs. The receptors were sampled from a female donor in good health and CMV-seronegative. CDR3s include the opening cysteine and the closing phenylalanine or tryptophan. D genes are given only for firm matches. Clone size is stated in some rows and not others, as once, few, many or a class when expanded.

v_gene: TRBV6-6; abundance: .; d_gene: .; j_gene: TRBJ1-1; CDR3nt: TGTGCCATCTCAGGTCCTCAGGACACTGAAGCTTTCTTT; CDR3aa: CAISGPQDTEAFF
v_gene: TRBV27; abundance: .; d_gene: TRBD1; j_gene: TRBJ2-7; CDR3nt: TGTGCCAGCAGTCTGAACACGGGACAGGGTGAGCAGTACTTC; CDR3aa: CASSLNTGQGEQYF
v_gene: TRBV18; abundance: few; d_gene: TRBD1; j_gene: TRBJ2-1; CDR3nt: TGTGCCAGCTCGGAAGGGGACAGCCTTCTGGAGCAGTTCTTC; CDR3aa: CASSEGDSLLEQFF
v_gene: TRBV7-8; abundance: .; d_gene: TRBD1; j_gene: TRBJ2-1; CDR3nt: TGTGCCAGCAGCCGCACGACAGGGGCGTGGTCCTACAATGAGCAGTTCTTC; CDR3aa: CASSRTTGAWSYNEQFF
v_gene: TRBV5-1; abundance: .; d_gene: TRBD2; j_gene: TRBJ2-5; CDR3nt: TGCGCCAGCAGCTTATTGGCTAGCGGGGTTAAAGAGACCCAGTACTTC; CDR3aa: CASSLLASGVKETQYF
v_gene: TRBV4-2; abundance: .; d_gene: .; j_gene: TRBJ2-5; CDR3nt: TGTGCCAGCAGCCAAGATCGGCGCTTAGCGCCCGAAAAGACCCAGTACTTC; CDR3aa: CASSQDRRLAPEKTQYF
v_gene: TRBV29-1; abundance: .; d_gene: .; j_gene: TRBJ1-1; CDR3nt: TGCAGCGTTGACAACAGGATTACCGAAGCTTTCTTT; CDR3aa: CSVDNRITEAFF
v_gene: TRBV9; abundance: .; d_gene: TRBD1; j_gene: TRBJ2-7; CDR3nt: TGTGCCAGCAGCGTAGGGGGGACAGGGGCCTACGAGCAGTACTTC; CDR3aa: CASSVGGTGAYEQYF
v_gene: TRBV30; abundance: .; d_gene: .; j_gene: TRBJ2-2; CDR3nt: TGTGCCTGGAGAGGGCGGGGAGTGGCCGGGGAGCTGTTTTTT; CDR3aa: CAWRGRGVAGELFF
v_gene: TRBV7-2; abundance: .; d_gene: .; j_gene: TRBJ2-3; CDR3nt: TGTGCCAGCAGCTTAGTAGGGGGTCCAGATACGCAGTATTTT; CDR3aa: CASSLVGGPDTQYF
v_gene: TRBV7-2; abundance: .; d_gene: .; j_gene: TRBJ2-6; CDR3nt: TGTGCCAGCAGCCCAAGGGGGGGTTTGACTTTC; CDR3aa: CASSPRGGLTF
v_gene: TRBV6-5; abundance: .; d_gene: .; j_gene: TRBJ2-5; CDR3nt: TGTGCCAGCAGAAAGACTCAACTAGGCCAAGAGACCCAGTACTTC; CDR3aa: CASRKTQLGQETQYF
v_gene: TRBV27; abundance: few; d_gene: .; j_gene: TRBJ2-7; CDR3nt: TGTGCCAGCAGTTTATTTCAGGGCTACGAGCAGTACTTC; CDR3aa: CASSLFQGYEQYF
v_gene: TRBV9; abundance: .; d_gene: TRBD2; j_gene: TRBJ2-1; CDR3nt: TGTGCCAGCAGCCCGCTAGCGGGAGGGTATGAGCAGTTCTTC; CDR3aa: CASSPLAGGYEQFF
v_gene: TRBV11-2; abundance: many; d_gene: .; j_gene: TRBJ1-1; CDR3nt: TGTGCCAGCAGCTTACCAGGCCCAGGGGCTGAAGCTTTCTTT; CDR3aa: CASSLPGPGAEAFF
v_gene: TRBV6-4; abundance: .; d_gene: .; j_gene: TRBJ2-1; CDR3nt: TGTGCCAGCAGTGACTCAGCGAGCTCCTACAATGAGCAGTTCTTC; CDR3aa: CASSDSASSYNEQFF
v_gene: TRBV19; abundance: few; d_gene: .; j_gene: TRBJ2-6; CDR3nt: TGTGCCAGTGCTTTGGCAGGGTCCTACTCTGGGGCCAACGTCCTGACTTTC; CDR3aa: CASALAGSYSGANVLTF
v_gene: TRBV7-2; abundance: few; d_gene: TRBD2; j_gene: TRBJ2-3; CDR3nt: TGTGCCAGCAGCACGAGACTAGCCACAGATACGCAGTATTTT; CDR3aa: CASSTRLATDTQYF
v_gene: TRBV7-2; abundance: .; d_gene: TRBD2; j_gene: TRBJ2-7; CDR3nt: TGTGCCAGCAGCTTCCGTCGTCTGGCGGGAGGGCCTGAGCAGTACTTC; CDR3aa: CASSFRRLAGGPEQYF
v_gene: TRBV7-2; abundance: .; d_gene: TRBD1; j_gene: TRBJ2-7; CDR3nt: TGTGCCAGCAGCTCCACCGGGACAGCAGCCTACGAGCAGTACTTC; CDR3aa: CASSSTGTAAYEQYF
v_gene: TRBV9; abundance: .; d_gene: .; j_gene: TRBJ2-6; CDR3nt: TGTGCCAGCAGCGTAGAAGGGTCTGGGGCCAACGGCCTGACTTTC; CDR3aa: CASSVEGSGANGLTF
v_gene: TRBV5-1; abundance: .; d_gene: TRBD2; j_gene: TRBJ2-3; CDR3nt: TGCGCCAGCAGCATCGAGACTAGCGACACAGATACGCAGTATTTT; CDR3aa: CASSIETSDTDTQYF
v_gene: TRBV19; abundance: .; d_gene: TRBD2; j_gene: TRBJ2-5; CDR3nt: TGTGCCAGTAGTATAGTGGGAGGGAAAGAGACCCAGTACTTC; CDR3aa: CASSIVGGKETQYF
v_gene: TRBV21-1; abundance: .; d_gene: .; j_gene: TRBJ2-7; CDR3nt: TGTGCCAGCATCTCCGGGACAGGGGCCTACGAGCAGTACTTC; CDR3aa: CASISGTGAYEQYF
v_gene: TRBV6-1; abundance: .; d_gene: .; j_gene: TRBJ1-5; CDR3nt: TGTGCCAGCAGGGTCAGGACAGATAGCAATCAGCCCCAGCATTTT; CDR3aa: CASRVRTDSNQPQHF
v_gene: TRBV5-1; abundance: .; d_gene: .; j_gene: TRBJ1-1; CDR3nt: TGCGCCAGCAGCTTGGGGGGCAGATTCCCGAACACTGAAGCTTTCTTT; CDR3aa: CASSLGGRFPNTEAFF
v_gene: TRBV7-2; abundance: .; d_gene: TRBD2; j_gene: TRBJ2-7; CDR3nt: TGTGCCAGCAGCCCCTGGCGGGGGGCCTACGAGCAGTACTTC; CDR3aa: CASSPWRGAYEQYF
v_gene: TRBV5-4; abundance: .; d_gene: .; j_gene: TRBJ2-2; CDR3nt: TGTGCCAGCAGCGCCCACTCGGGGGGCCCCGGGGAGCTGTTTTTT; CDR3aa: CASSAHSGGPGELFF
v_gene: TRBV15; abundance: .; d_gene: TRBD1; j_gene: TRBJ1-5; CDR3nt: TGTGCCACCAGCAGCCAGGACAGGGTCAATCAGCCCCAGCATTTT; CDR3aa: CATSSQDRVNQPQHF
v_gene: TRBV10-3; abundance: .; d_gene: TRBD1; j_gene: TRBJ1-5; CDR3nt: TGTGCCATCAGTGAAAGGAGGGGGCAAGGTCAGCCCCAGCATTTT; CDR3aa: CAISERRGQGQPQHF
v_gene: TRBV19; abundance: .; d_gene: .; j_gene: TRBJ2-2; CDR3nt: TGTGCCAGTAGTATTCAGAATGCCAACACCGGGGAGCTGTTTTTT; CDR3aa: CASSIQNANTGELFF
v_gene: TRBV7-9; abundance: .; d_gene: .; j_gene: TRBJ1-1; CDR3nt: TGTGCCAGCAGCTTAGCAACAGGGTGGGGTACTGAAGCTTTCTTT; CDR3aa: CASSLATGWGTEAFF
v_gene: TRBV15; abundance: .; d_gene: TRBD1; j_gene: TRBJ1-2; CDR3nt: TGTGCCACCGGGAGGGACAGGGGAATAGGGGGCTACACCTTC; CDR3aa: CATGRDRGIGGYTF
v_gene: TRBV19; abundance: .; d_gene: TRBD1; j_gene: TRBJ1-1; CDR3nt: TGTGCCAGTGCGGTAAGGGGGCGAGGGGGCACTGAAGCTTTCTTT; CDR3aa: CASAVRGRGGTEAFF
v_gene: TRBV2; abundance: .; d_gene: TRBD2; j_gene: TRBJ2-2; CDR3nt: TGTGCCAGCAGTAAATGGACTAGCAAGCCCAGGGAGCTGTTTTTT; CDR3aa: CASSKWTSKPRELFF
v_gene: TRBV29-1; abundance: .; d_gene: .; j_gene: TRBJ1-1; CDR3nt: TGCAGCGTTGACGGCGGCGTGGAGCCTGAAGCTTTCTTT; CDR3aa: CSVDGGVEPEAFF
v_gene: TRBV5-1; abundance: .; d_gene: TRBD1; j_gene: TRBJ1-2; CDR3nt: TGCGCCAGCAATACAGGGGATGCCTCCTATGGCTACACCTTC; CDR3aa: CASNTGDASYGYTF